The clone carrying this T cell receptor beta chain has a single count. V lost 1 base, J lost 2 bases, and 12 bases lay in between. The CDR3 consists of 15 residues. Germline V gene data show CDR1 as SGHTA and CDR2 as FQGNSA. Profiled with immunoSEQ multiplex PCR; TCRdb holds only in-frame clones, not every one. This table holds several thousand clones, approximately 85% found once. The data were obtained in a study of immune evolution from preneoplasia to lung adenocarcinoma. As for the study in general: HLA loss of heterozygosity: under 7.5% AIS, about 15% MIA, approximately 35% ADC, none AAH.

V is TRBV7-2 and J is TRBJ2-7; D is unclear. What was sequenced was FFPE minimally invasive lung adenocarcinoma tissue. The TCR comes from a person aged 65 to 85 with lung adenocarcinoma. CDR3 in amino acids: CASSLVFQAAYEQYF. CDR3 nucleotide sequence: TGTGCCAGCAGCTTAGTTTTTCAGGCGGCCTACGAGCAGTACTTC.